The next 21 T cell receptor beta chains were all read from a single sample in a study of CXCR3-negative and CXCR3-positive naive CD8 T cells. Notes on the study in general: TRB CDR3 hydrophobicity was greater in CXCR3-positive naive cells than in CXCR3-negative naive cells.

It was by 5' RACE with UMI labels that the TRB cDNA libraries were prepared. TCRdb reanalyzed the 5' RACE reads and collapses them to one entry per CDR3 protein, without DNA. In total, the table holds under 7,000 distinct CDR3 sequences. No cognate antigen is known for these TCRs. Sequencing input: naive CXCR3+ CD8+ T cells from blood. The subset: CD45RO-CCR7+CD27+CD95- naive CD8+ T cells expressing CXCR3 (TNR3+). The receptors here all came from a human donor in good health. Some clones in this sample may be carry-over from other donors' samples.

By frequency, this clonotype registers medium-sized. This sequence joins TRBV2 and TRBJ2-7; lacking DNA, the TRBD1 call made by TCRdb goes unchecked. CDR1 is SNHLY, CDR2 FYNNEI, per germline. There are 13 residues in the CDR3. CDR3: CAGKGVAAYEQYF.

The chain has TRBV19 and TRBJ2-2; absent DNA, TCRdb's TRBD2 call cannot be checked. The CDR3 consists of 18 residues. The V gene's germline CDR1 is LNHDA and CDR2 SQIVND (reference sequence). Here the CDR3 reads CASSLSPILLANTGELFF. The full variable domain, rest sourced from reference TRBV19 and TRBJ2-2, is DGGITQSPKYLFRKEGQNVTLSCEQNLNHDAMYWYRQDPGQGLRLIYYSQIVNDFQKGDIAEGYSVSREKKESFPLTVTSAQKNPTAFYLCASSLSPILLANTGELFFGEGSRLTVL.

V and J are TRBV4-2 and TRBJ2-3; without DNA, the TCRdb call of TRBD2 cannot be checked. The CDR3 is 16 residues long. Germline loops: CDR1 LGHNA, CDR2 YNFKEQ. This chain's CDR3 is CASSQGTSGFTDTQYF.

The gene calls are TRBV5-1 and TRBJ2-7; TCRdb reports TRBD1, a call that lacks DNA to check it against. The germline CDR1 and CDR2 sequences are SGHRS and YFSETQ. The CDR3 length is 15 residues. The CDR3 spells CASSLEGGTGTEQYF.

This clonotype is identified as medium-sized (0.01 to 0.1%) from frequency. The gene calls are TRBV29-1 and TRBJ2-7; the TCRdb call, TRBD2, lacks DNA for checking. CDR3 length equals 12 residues. CDR1 SQVTM and CDR2 ANQGSEA come from the germline V gene. CDR3: CSVEGGTYEQYF.

V and J are TRBV2 and TRBJ2-1; TCRdb gives TRBD2 as the D gene, but with no DNA this cannot be confirmed. The CDR3 extends over 18 amino acids. In germline, CDR1 is SNHLY, CDR2 FYNNEI. Here the CDR3 reads CASTFPGLSSPTYNEQFF.

This chain links TRBV19 with TRBJ2-7; TCRdb outputs TRBD1, but without DNA this stays unchecked. The CDR3 is 14 amino acids. The germline gives CDR1 LNHDA, CDR2 SQIVND (reference sequence). The CDR3 reads CASSYAGHGYEQYF.

The V call is TRBV4-2, the J call TRBJ2-3; TCRdb picks TRBD2, but there is no DNA to check that call. Germline lookup yields CDR1 LGHNA and CDR2 YNFKEQ. The length of the CDR3 is 14 residues. CDR3 loop: CASSQEEGADTQYF.

V and J are TRBV28 and TRBJ1-2; the D call of TRBD1 rests on TCRdb alone, since no DNA is present to check it. Germline V gives CDR1 MDHEN, CDR2 SYDVKM. The CDR3 covers 14 residues. CDR3 amino acids: CASSLPQGSYGYTF.

This chain connects TRBV29-1 to TRBJ2-3; TCRdb returns TRBD1, unconfirmable since there is no DNA. There are 13 residues in the CDR3. The V gene's germline CDR1 is SQVTM and CDR2 ANQGSEA. CDR3 sequence: CSVETGETDTQYF.

This clonotype ranks as medium-sized in terms of frequency. V usage is TRBV7-2 and J usage is TRBJ1-1; TCRdb selects TRBD1, and the lack of DNA leaves this call unchecked. The CDR3 covers 19 residues. From germline, CDR1 is SGHTA and CDR2 FQGNSA. CDR3 in amino acids: CASSSKPGQGVDGHTEAFF.

V is TRBV29-1 and J is TRBJ2-7. The CDR3 consists of 12 residues. CDR1 is SQVTM, CDR2 ANQGSEA, per germline. CDR3 sequence reads: CSLSIRSYEQYF.

The chain uses TRBV7-8 and TRBJ2-2. Germline V gene lookup returns CDR1 SGHVS and CDR2 FQNEAQ. This CDR3 is 15 amino acids long. CDR3 region: CASSFQAGNTGELFF.

In terms of frequency, this clonotype is medium-sized. V is TRBV4-1 and J is TRBJ2-7; with no DNA, the TCRdb D assignment of TRBD1 cannot be verified. Germline-derived CDR1 and CDR2 are MGHRA and YSYEKL. This CDR3 contains 16 residues. The CDR3 spells CASSQDMGPSAYEQYF.

The chain uses TRBV5-1 and TRBJ2-7; TCRdb proposes TRBD1, but this gene call is untestable without DNA. This CDR3 has 15 residues. Germline V gene data show CDR1 as SGHRS and CDR2 as YFSETQ. This chain's CDR3 is CASSLVPGGKAEQYF.

By frequency, this clonotype is medium-sized. The chain links TRBV29-1 to TRBJ2-7. The CDR3 totals 13 residues. The germline CDR1 and CDR2 sequences are SQVTM and ANQGSEA. CDR3 region: CSVEEVAGYEQYF.

The chain links TRBV3-1 to TRBJ2-1; lacking DNA, the TRBD2 call made by TCRdb goes unchecked. Germline V CDR1 and CDR2: LGHDT, YNNKEL (reference sequence). The CDR3 contains 18 residues. The CDR3 spells CASSQGQVRTSGTNEQFF.

This clonotype counts as medium-sized by frequency. The chain has TRBV5-1 and TRBJ2-4; TCRdb returns TRBD1, unconfirmable since there is no DNA. The CDR3 is made up of 16 amino acids. Germline V lookup: CDR1 SGHRS, CDR2 YFSETQ. The CDR3 is CASSSGQGARGDIQYF.

This chain uses TRBV12-3 or TRBV12-4 with TRBJ1-4. CDR3 size: 11 residues. The CDR3 loop reads CASSPYEKLFF.

This clonotype registers medium-sized by frequency. The genes are TRBV29-1 and TRBJ2-3. The germline gives CDR1 SQVTM, CDR2 ANQGSEA. The CDR3 has 16 amino acids. CDR3 region: CSVEDPHGTSTDTQYF.

This clonotype is deemed medium-sized by its frequency. This chain uses TRBV11-2 with TRBJ2-3; there is no DNA to check the TCRdb D call of TRBD2. The CDR3 is 18 amino acids. The germline CDR1 and CDR2 sequences are SGHAT and FQNNGV. This CDR3 is CASSKPEGTGSRTDTQYF.